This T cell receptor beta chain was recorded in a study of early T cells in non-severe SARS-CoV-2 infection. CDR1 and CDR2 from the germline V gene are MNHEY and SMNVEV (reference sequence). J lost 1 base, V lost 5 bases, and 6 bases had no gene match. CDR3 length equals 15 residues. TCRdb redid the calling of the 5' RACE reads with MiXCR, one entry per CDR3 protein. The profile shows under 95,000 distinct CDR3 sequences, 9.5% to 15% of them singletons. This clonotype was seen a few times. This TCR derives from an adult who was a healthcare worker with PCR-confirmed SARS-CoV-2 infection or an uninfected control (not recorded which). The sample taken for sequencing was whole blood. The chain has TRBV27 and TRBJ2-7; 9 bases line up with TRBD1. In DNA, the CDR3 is TGTGCCAGCAGTCTGACCGGGACAGGGTCCTACGAGCAGTACTTC. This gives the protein CASSLTGTGSYEQYF.